The 21 T cell receptor beta chains below come from one sample, sequenced in a study of a mutant IDH1 vaccine in newly diagnosed glioma. The sample's time point: baseline, week 1 (first vaccination visit). Treatment denoted: pre-vaccination baseline after standard-of-care therapy. Method: immunoSEQ multiplex PCR; TCRdb's copy keeps in-frame clones and lacks some. Of around 67,000 clones in the sample, 83% are singletons; the top ten hold about 4.5%. The starting material was peripheral blood mononuclear cells (PBMCs), obtained from a glioma patient treated with radiotherapy, temozolomide or both. These receptors came from a woman under 30 with glioma. Some clones in this sample may be carry-over from other donors' samples.

This chain uses TRBV21-1 with TRBJ1-2. TRBV21-1 is termed a pseudogene. The CDR3 spans 19 residues. CDR3 sequence reads: CASSKAIRLIRPDHYGYTF. In DNA, the CDR3 is TGTGCCAGCAGCAAAGCGATACGGCTAATCCGACCGGATCACTATGGCTACACCTTC.

This clone was counted between two and nine times. V is TRBV9 and J is TRBJ1-3; D gene uncertain. Trimming left V 2 bases short and J 7 bases short, with 16 bases between. CDR1 SGDLS and CDR2 YYNGEE come from the germline V gene. The length of the CDR3 is 15 residues. The CDR3 protein is CASSVTPTSENTIYF. The DNA of the CDR3 is TGTGCCAGCAGCGTTACCCCCACGTCGGAGAACACCATATATTTT.

The rearrangement links TRBV6-5 to TRBJ1-2; TRBD1 is a possible D gene (5 bases). V was trimmed by 0 bases and J by 6 bases, leaving 17 bases between them. The germline gives CDR1 MNHEY, CDR2 SVGAGI. The CDR3 sequence is 16 residues long. Here the CDR3 reads CASSYSGWGPENGYTF. The CDR3 DNA reads as TGTGCCAGCAGTTACTCGGGCTGGGGACCCGAGAATGGCTACACCTTC.

The V gene is TRBV5-1, the J gene TRBJ1-3, with no clear D. The germline V gene has CDR1 SGHRS and CDR2 YFSETQ. The CDR3 has 16 amino acids. V dropped 0 bases and J dropped 0 bases, with 10 bases sitting between them. The CDR3: CASSLDGVSSGNTIYF. The CDR3 bases are TGCGCCAGCAGCTTGGACGGGGTTAGCTCTGGAAACACCATATATTTT.

The chain joins TRBV7-6 to TRBJ1-2, with 8 positions matching TRBD1. Trimming took 4 bases from V and 8 from J; bases not matched to a gene: 9. The CDR3 totals 14 residues. Looked up from germline, CDR1 is SGHVS and CDR2 is FNYEAQ. CDR3 in amino acids: CASSSRTGKLGYTF. Written as DNA, the CDR3 is TGTGCCAGCAGCTCTAGGACAGGGAAGTTAGGCTACACCTTC.

The chain links TRBV6-6 to TRBJ1-5; D call uncertain. This CDR3 is built from 13 residues. Looked up from germline, CDR1 is MNHNY and CDR2 is SVGAGI (reference sequence). V lost 6 bases and J lost 4, with 10 bases in between. This CDR3 is CASRLDINQPQHF. The CDR3 DNA reads TGTGCCAGCAGGCTAGACATTAATCAGCCCCAGCATTTT.

The CDR3 sequence is CASSPGPFYEQYF. Here the CDR3 DNA reads TGTGCCAGCAGCCCGGGACCTTTCTACGAGCAGTACTTC. V usage is TRBV7-9 and J usage is TRBJ2-7; D tentatively reads TRBD1 or TRBD2 (5 bases each). The CDR3 spans 13 residues. V was shortened by 5 bases and J by 3 bases, with 11 bases between the two germline ends. Germline CDR1 is SEHNR and CDR2 is FQNEAQ (reference sequence). The full variable domain, its missing parts supplied by reference TRBV7-9 and TRBJ2-7, is DTGVSQNPRHKITKRGQNVTFRCDPISEHNRLYWYRQTLGQGPEFLTYFQNEAQLEKSRLLSDRFSAERPKGSFSTLEIQRTEQGDSAMYLCASSPGPFYEQYFGPGTRLTVT.

The V call is TRBV4-3, the J call TRBJ1-2; D remains ambiguous. V shed 0 bases and J shed 8 bases, with 16 bases lying between them. Germline loops: CDR1 LGHNA, CDR2 YSLEER. The CDR3 is 15 amino acids. The CDR3 region has the DNA TGCGCCAGCAGCCAAGACAATCCTGGGGTGGGAGGCTACACCTTC. Translated, it gives CASSQDNPGVGGYTF.

V is TRBV5-1 and J is TRBJ2-7; 8 positions match TRBD2. CDR1 and CDR2 (germline): SGHRS, YFSETQ. Trimming cost V 5 bases and J 2 bases; bases outside gene matches: 9. The CDR3 has 15 residues. This CDR3 reads CASSTSSGSTYEQYF. The DNA of the CDR3 is TGCGCCAGCAGTACCTCAAGCGGGAGCACCTACGAGCAGTACTTC.

The table lists this clone with a count of one. One end of the junction does not line up with germline, which may come from a read error. The rearrangement joins TRBV29-1 to TRBJ2-3; D might be TRBD1 (6 bases). The length of the CDR3 is 14 residues. Germline CDR1 is SQVTM and CDR2 is ANQGSEA. This CDR3 is CSVEDRTSTDTQYF. In nucleotides, the CDR3 is TGCAGCGTAGAAGACAGGACTAGCACAGATACGCAGTATTTT.

CDR3 residues: CASSEFRGNYGYTF. DNA for the CDR3: TGTGCCAGCAGTGAATTTCGGGGGAACTATGGCTACACCTTC. The rearrangement links TRBV6-1 to TRBJ1-2; possibly TRBD1 for D (5 bases). CDR3 length: 14 amino acids. Trimming removed 2 bases at V and 2 bases at J, with 9 bases between. Germline lookup yields CDR1 MNHNS and CDR2 SASEGT.

CDR3 DNA: TGCAGCGGTTTAGCGGGATGGGAAAATGAGCAGTTCTTC. This encodes CSGLAGWENEQFF. The gene calls are TRBV29-1 and TRBJ2-1; the match to TRBD2 covers 8 bases. The germline V gene has CDR1 SQVTM and CDR2 ANQGSEA. V lost 7 bases, J lost 7 bases, and 9 bases stayed unmatched. This CDR3 contains 13 residues.

The chain recombines TRBV5-1 with TRBJ1-1; D not certain. CDR1 and CDR2 from the germline V gene are SGHRS and YFSETQ. The ends were cut back, 2 bases at V and 7 bases at J, with 12 bases in the middle. The CDR3 runs to 13 residues. For the CDR3, the DNA is TGCGCCAGCAGCTTTTGGTCCAAAGATGAAGCTTTCTTT. This codes for CASSFWSKDEAFF.

The rearrangement joins TRBV29-1 to TRBJ2-7, with D possibly being TRBD1 or TRBD2 (5 bases each). Per the germline V gene, CDR1 is SQVTM and CDR2 is ANQGSEA. The CDR3 runs 13 residues. Between the trimmed V and J ends, which lost 6 bases and 7 bases, there was a span of 19 bases. In DNA, the CDR3 is TGCAGCGTCCGGGGCGACGTTCCGGGGGAGCAGTACTTC. Translating it yields CSVRGDVPGEQYF.

This chain connects TRBV7-9 to TRBJ1-6; no definite D call. The CDR3 covers 12 residues. V shed 9 bases and J shed 14 bases, with 17 bases lying between them. Germline V gives CDR1 SEHNR, CDR2 FQNEAQ (reference sequence). CDR3 in DNA: TGTGCCAGTTCCCGAGGGCCTACCTCCCTCCACTTT. Encoded protein: CASSRGPTSLHF.

This clone was detected a few times. The CDR3 here is CASSLLKTGGVEQYF. DNA of the CDR3: TGTGCCAGCAGCCTCCTGAAGACAGGGGGCGTCGAGCAGTACTTC. The V gene is TRBV7-2, the J gene TRBJ2-7; TRBD1 aligns across 10 bases. Germline trimming cut 5 bases from V and 6 bases from J; bases unmatched to any gene: 10. Germline CDR1 and CDR2: SGHTA and FQGNSA. The CDR3 sequence is 15 residues long. The whole variable domain, remainder taken from reference TRBV7-2 and TRBJ2-7, is GAGVSQSPSNKVTEKGKDVELRCDPISGHTALYWYRQSLGQGLEFLIYFQGNSAPDKSGLPSDRFSAERTGGSVSTLTIQRTQQEDSAVYLCASSLLKTGGVEQYFGPGTRLTVT.

The chain employs TRBV9 and TRBJ1-2; D may be TRBD1 (5 bases). CDR3 length: 13 amino acids. Trimming pared 0 bases from V and 8 bases from J, leaving 11 bases between. Looked up from germline, CDR1 is SGDLS and CDR2 is YYNGEE. The CDR3 DNA sequence: TGTGCCAGCAGCGTAGAAGGGGAGTGGGGCTACACCTTC. Translating it yields CASSVEGEWGYTF.

The chain combines TRBV5-1 with TRBJ2-3, with a weak D call TRBD1 (6 bases). V lost 0 bases, J lost 2 bases, and 7 bases lay in between. The CDR3 contains 14 residues. CDR1 SGHRS and CDR2 YFSETQ come from the germline V gene. The CDR3 spells CASSLGQVTDTQYF. The CDR3 region has the DNA TGCGCCAGCAGCTTGGGACAGGTCACAGATACGCAGTATTTT.

CDR3 in amino acids: CSVEARRHSYNEQFF. CDR3 coding DNA: TGCAGCGTTGAAGCCCGGAGACACTCCTACAATGAGCAGTTCTTC. The J gene is TRBJ2-1, the V gene TRBV29-1; D unclear. CDR3 length: 15 residues. Germline V gene sequence: CDR1 SQVTM, CDR2 ANQGSEA. V lost 1 base to trimming and J lost 0 bases, with 10 bases between them.

The gene calls are TRBV7-2 and TRBJ2-5; D is unresolved. Trimming shortened V by 3 bases and J by 4 bases, and 3 bases separated the two germline ends. CDR1 and CDR2 (germline): SGHTA, FQGNSA. The CDR3 spans 11 residues. The CDR3 protein is CASSFRETQYF. DNA for the CDR3: TGTGCCAGCAGCTTCCGAGAGACCCAGTACTTC.

V and J are TRBV9 and TRBJ2-2, with a weak D call TRBD2 (5 bases). Looked up from germline, CDR1 is SGDLS and CDR2 is YYNGEE. This CDR3 contains 13 residues. Trimming removed 2 bases at V and 6 bases at J, with 8 bases between. The CDR3 DNA follows: TGTGCCAGCAGCGTCTACGGGGCCGGGGAGCTGTTTTTT. Amino acids: CASSVYGAGELFF.